This passage covers 27 T cell receptor beta chains from one sample sequenced in a study of blood T cells in healthy people across ages. A second 7 to 11 cycle PCR used barcoded and J-beta primers. TCRdb called the 5' RACE reads again in MiXCR, with one record for every CDR3 protein. Of nearly 1 million distinct CDR3 sequences listed, roughly 47% are singletons. Input material: blood. These receptors were obtained from a woman in her fifties or sixties in good health.

The chain links TRBV18 to TRBJ2-3; D remains unclear. The V end lost 4 bases, the J end lost 5 bases, and 7 bases lay between the germline ends. The CDR3 sequence is 12 residues long. Germline CDR1 is KGHSH and CDR2 is LQKENI. Written as DNA, the CDR3 is TGTGCCAGCTCACGAATACTAGATACGCAGTATTTT. Protein product: CASSRILDTQYF.

This clonotype was observed a handful of times. The chain joins TRBV24-1 to TRBJ2-3; tentative D call: TRBD1 (6 bases). The CDR3 is 15 residues long. Germline CDR1 reads KGHDR; CDR2 reads SFDVKD. The V and J ends lost 3 bases and 3 bases respectively, with 12 bases between them. CDR3 nucleotides: TGTGCCACCAGTGATAACAGGGTTAGGACAGATACGCAGTATTTT. Protein: CATSDNRVRTDTQYF.

This chain joins TRBV2 and TRBJ2-6, with D hard to call. The germline V and J ends were trimmed by 3 bases and 4 bases, with 4 bases remaining between them. CDR1 SNHLY and CDR2 FYNNEI come from the germline V gene. There are 13 residues in the CDR3. The CDR3, as DNA: TGTGCCAGCAGTGATCCCGGGGCCAACGTCCTGACTTTC. It is translated as CASSDPGANVLTF.

The genes are TRBV7-2 and TRBJ1-1; D gene uncertain. The CDR3 has 13 residues. V lost 5 bases and J 2 bases, leaving 9 bases between the germline ends. Germline V lookup: CDR1 SGHTA, CDR2 FQGNSA. This CDR3 reads CASSGRRNTEAFF. As DNA, the CDR3 is TGTGCCAGCAGCGGGAGGAGAAACACTGAAGCTTTCTTT.

This clonotype was picked up a small number of times. This chain connects TRBV6-1 to TRBJ2-5; D is ambiguous. The CDR3 extends over 13 amino acids. CDR1 and CDR2 (germline): MNHNS, SASEGT. Between the trimmed V and J ends, which lost 6 bases and 11 bases, there was a span of 19 bases. CDR3 region: CASRSDVPNEQYF. CDR3 coding DNA: TGTGCCAGCAGATCGGACGTTCCCAATGAGCAGTACTTC.

This clonotype was seen a handful of times. The CDR3 region has the DNA TGCGCCAGCAGCGGACAGGGATTCGACGAGCAGTACTTC. This encodes CASSGQGFDEQYF. The chain uses TRBV5-1 and TRBJ2-7, with TRBD1 matching over 8 bases. Germline trimming cut 4 bases from V and 5 bases from J; bases unmatched to any gene: 5. CDR1 is SGHRS and CDR2 is YFSETQ in the germline V gene. The CDR3 extends over 13 amino acids. Complete variable domain (other parts from reference TRBV5-1 and TRBJ2-7): KAGVTQTPRYLIKTRGQQVTLSCSPISGHRSVSWYQQTPGQGLQFLFEYFSETQRNKGNFPGRFSGRQFSNSRSEMNVSTLELGDSALYLCASSGQGFDEQYFGPGTRLTVT.

This clonotype was observed a handful of times. V and J are TRBV14 and TRBJ2-5; D not resolved. V gave up 1 base and J gave up 5 bases, with 11 bases separating them. Germline V lookup: CDR1 SGHDN, CDR2 FVKESK. CDR3 length equals 14 residues. The CDR3 spells CASSQGDSRETQYF. The CDR3 coding sequence is TGTGCCAGCAGCCAAGGGGATAGCAGGGAGACCCAGTACTTC.

This clonotype was seen more than once but under ten times. The gene calls are TRBV6-2 or TRBV6-3 and TRBJ2-7; no clear D. Trimming stripped 2 bases from V and 2 bases from J, with 16 bases between. The V gene's germline CDR1 is MNHEY and CDR2 SVGEGT. CDR3 size: 16 residues. In DNA, the CDR3 is TGTGCCAGCAGTTACCCCCCCGTTGGTCACCCCTACGAGCAGTACTTC. Its protein is CASSYPPVGHPYEQYF.

The CDR3 region has the DNA TGTGCCATCAGTGATGGTGGGGAACCATTCACAGATACGCAGTATTTT. Translated, it gives CAISDGGEPFTDTQYF. The rearrangement uses TRBV10-3 and TRBJ2-3; unclear D gene. Per the germline V gene, CDR1 is ENHRY and CDR2 is SYGVKD. With 3 bases removed from V and 2 bases from J, the gap between germline ends came to 15 bases. This CDR3 has 16 residues.

This chain uses TRBV7-2 with TRBJ2-3; no definite D call. The germline V gene encodes CDR1 SGHTA and CDR2 FQGNSA. CDR3 length: 15 residues. With 5 bases removed from V and 1 base from J, the gap between germline ends came to 13 bases. In nucleotides, the CDR3 is TGTGCCAGCAGCCGTTTCTTAACCGGCACAGATACGCAGTATTTT. Translated, it gives CASSRFLTGTDTQYF.

This clonotype has just a few counts. The rearrangement uses TRBV29-1 and TRBJ2-1; D possibly corresponds to TRBD2 (6 bases). The CDR3 sequence is 13 residues long. Trimming removed 6 bases at V and 8 bases at J, with 17 bases between. Germline assignment: CDR1 SQVTM and CDR2 ANQGSEA. CDR3 nucleotides: TGCAGCGTAATTCCCCGGGAGACGGATGAGCAGTTCTTC. The encoded protein is CSVIPRETDEQFF.

V is TRBV29-1 and J is TRBJ2-1; 8 bases line up with TRBD2. Germline values: CDR1 SQVTM, CDR2 ANQGSEA. V dropped 3 bases and J dropped 10; count of bases not matched to a gene: 8. The CDR3 sequence is 13 residues long. The CDR3 reads CSVDVRGGYEQFF. CDR3 bases: TGCAGCGTTGACGTTCGGGGGGGTTACGAGCAGTTCTTC.

The chain links TRBV29-1 to TRBJ2-1; the match to TRBD1 covers 7 bases. This CDR3 has 13 residues. Unmatched junction bases numbered 4, after V lost 7 bases and J lost 1 base. The germline CDR1 and CDR2 sequences are SQVTM and ANQGSEA. CDR3 in DNA: TGCAGCGCAGTACAGGGGTCCTACAATGAGCAGTTCTTC. It codes for CSAVQGSYNEQFF.

This clonotype was picked up many times. V gene TRBV6-2 or TRBV6-3 combines with J gene TRBJ2-5; 7 nucleotides match TRBD1. Germline CDR1 MNHEY, CDR2 SVGEGT. The V and J ends lost 5 bases and 5 bases, in that order; junction bases with no gene match: 17. This CDR3 comprises 17 residues. The chain's CDR3 is CASSPSTRGIFGETQYF. DNA for the CDR3: TGTGCCAGCAGTCCTTCGACCAGGGGGATTTTTGGGGAGACCCAGTACTTC.

This chain connects TRBV6-5 to TRBJ2-1, with D hard to call. The length of the CDR3 is 11 residues. The germline CDR1 and CDR2 sequences are MNHEY and SVGAGI. V lost 8 bases, J lost 5 bases, and 7 bases lay in between. The CDR3: CASLGNNEQFF. The DNA for the CDR3 is TGTGCCAGCCTAGGCAACAATGAGCAGTTCTTC.

The chain has TRBV27 and TRBJ2-7; weak D call: TRBD1 (6 bases). This CDR3 spans 15 amino acids. Trimming shortened V by 4 bases and J by 0 bases, and 13 bases separated the two germline ends. Germline lookup yields CDR1 MNHEY and CDR2 SMNVEV (reference sequence). CDR3 nucleotide sequence: TGTGCCAGCAGTTCAGCCAGGGGAAGCTCCTACGAGCAGTACTTC. Amino acid sequence: CASSSARGSSYEQYF.

This clonotype has more than one count but fewer than ten. The rearrangement uses TRBV25-1 and TRBJ2-7; maybe TRBD1 (5 bases). Between the trimmed V and J ends, which lost 1 base and 2 bases, there was a span of 9 bases. Germline loops: CDR1 MGHDK, CDR2 SYGVNS. The CDR3 is made up of 14 amino acids. The CDR3 nucleotides read TGTGCCAGCAGTGAATTGGCAGGGACCTACGAGCAGTACTTC. Its protein product is CASSELAGTYEQYF.

This clonotype was counted a few times. The chain combines TRBV7-2 with TRBJ2-7; D ambiguous. Germline CDR1 and CDR2: SGHTA and FQGNSA. The germline V and J ends were trimmed by 7 bases and 7 bases, with 23 bases remaining between them. CDR3 length: 15 amino acids. DNA for the CDR3: TGTGCCAGCACCCCCTCGACGAACTTCCCTGGGGAGCAGTACTTC. This gives the protein CASTPSTNFPGEQYF.

This chain connects TRBV12-3 or TRBV12-4 to TRBJ2-7, with D possibly being TRBD2 (6 bases). The CDR3 loop spans 13 amino acids. The ends were cut back, 5 bases at V and 4 bases at J, with 12 bases in the middle. CDR3 nucleotides: TGTGCCAGCAGTCGCGGGGACCAGTACGAGCAGTACTTC. Encoded protein: CASSRGDQYEQYF.

The chain has TRBV5-1 and TRBJ2-5, with TRBD1 identical over 7 bases. The CDR3 runs to 15 residues. Germline-derived CDR1 and CDR2 are SGHRS and YFSETQ. After removal of 0 bases from V and 11 bases from J, the junction contained 13 bases not matched to a gene. CDR3 coding DNA: TGCGCCAGCAGCTTGGCCCCGACAGGGCAAGTTGAGCAGTACTTC. Encoded protein: CASSLAPTGQVEQYF.

This clonotype was seen more than once but under ten times. The chain couples TRBV28 to TRBJ2-3, with a possible D match to TRBD2 (7 bases). CDR1 and CDR2 from the germline V gene are MDHEN and SYDVKM. Trimming removed 5 bases at V and 2 bases at J, with 14 bases between. This CDR3 is built from 15 residues. Here the CDR3 reads CASSPRGQSTDTQYF. The CDR3 DNA is TGTGCCAGCAGTCCGCGGGGGCAGTCCACAGATACGCAGTATTTT.

The gene calls are TRBV7-2 and TRBJ2-7; 7 nucleotides agree with TRBD2. Unmatched junction bases numbered 8, after V lost 5 bases and J lost 4 bases. CDR3 length: 14 residues. Per the germline V gene, CDR1 is SGHTA and CDR2 is FQGNSA. The CDR3 region is CASSPTGGQYEQYF. The CDR3 DNA reads TGTGCCAGCAGCCCTACGGGGGGTCAGTACGAGCAGTACTTC. The variable domain in full, completed from reference TRBV7-2 and TRBJ2-7, reads GAGVSQSPSNKVTEKGKDVELRCDPISGHTALYWYRQSLGQGLEFLIYFQGNSAPDKSGLPSDRFSAERTGGSVSTLTIQRTQQEDSAVYLCASSPTGGQYEQYFGPGTRLTVT.

There are a few counts of this clonotype. The chain joins TRBV5-1 to TRBJ2-7; 13 nucleotides match TRBD2. The J segment lost 2 bases and the V segment lost 3 bases, leaving 8 bases of the junction unmatched. The germline V gene encodes CDR1 SGHRS and CDR2 YFSETQ. The CDR3 totals 17 residues. The CDR3 sequence: CASSSRTSGRGTYEQYF. The CDR3 coding sequence is TGCGCCAGCAGCTCGAGAACTAGCGGGAGGGGCACCTACGAGCAGTACTTC.

This clonotype was picked up many times. The rearrangement links TRBV6-4 to TRBJ2-3; 13 bases are a match to TRBD2. The germline V gene has CDR1 MRHNA and CDR2 SNTAGT. Trimming took 3 bases from V and 5 from J; bases not matched to a gene: 5. CDR3 length equals 16 residues. CDR3 DNA sequence: TGTGCCAGCAGTGAGCGGACTAGCGGGAGTGGAGATACGCAGTATTTT. It is translated as CASSERTSGSGDTQYF.

The rearrangement joins TRBV12-3 or TRBV12-4 to TRBJ2-1; either TRBD1 or TRBD2 may supply D (5 bases each). The CDR3 is 15 amino acids. Trimming removed 1 base at V and 8 bases at J, with 15 bases between. This chain's CDR3 is CASSLDLALGDEQFF. The CDR3 DNA reads as TGTGCCAGCAGTTTAGATTTGGCTTTGGGGGATGAGCAGTTCTTC.

This clonotype was detected ten times or more. The V gene is TRBV29-1, the J gene TRBJ2-5; no clear D. The CDR3 extends over 12 amino acids. V lost 1 base to trimming and J lost 4 bases, with 7 bases between them. Germline CDR1 and CDR2: SQVTM and ANQGSEA. The CDR3 here is CSVEASGETQYF. DNA for the CDR3: TGCAGCGTTGAAGCCAGTGGAGAGACCCAGTACTTC.

This clonotype was found a few times. The chain is built from TRBV7-9 and TRBJ2-7; the D call may be TRBD1 or TRBD2 (5 bases each). V lost 3 bases and J 8 bases, leaving 8 bases between the germline ends. The CDR3 has 11 residues. Germline loops: CDR1 SEHNR, CDR2 FQNEAQ (reference sequence). The CDR3 DNA sequence: TGTGCCAGCAGCTTCGAGGGGCAGCAGTACTTC. This sequence encodes CASSFEGQQYF.